A single TCR beta chain is shown here with its context. Donors comprised healthy HIV-negative adults lacking recent acute infections or vaccinations. This record comes from a study of shared clonotypes between healthy human individuals. Profiled with immunoSEQ multiplex PCR; TCRdb holds only in-frame clones, not every one. The sample includes approximately 350,000 clones, roughly 96% of them seen just once. The CDR3 is 13 amino acids. Germline lookup yields CDR1 LNHNV and CDR2 YYDKDF (reference sequence). Trimming took off 4 bases at V and 2 bases at J, with 5 bases between the two ends. Input material: memory CD8+ T cells sorted from blood. The sample's subset: CD45RO+ cells pooled with CCR7-negative TemRA cells. This sequence originates from a man aged 25 to 45 in good health. The rearrangement uses TRBV15 and TRBJ1-4, with D unclear. The chain's CDR3 is CATSTRTNEKLFF. The DNA of the CDR3 is TGTGCCACCAGCACCAGGACTAATGAAAAACTGTTTTTT.